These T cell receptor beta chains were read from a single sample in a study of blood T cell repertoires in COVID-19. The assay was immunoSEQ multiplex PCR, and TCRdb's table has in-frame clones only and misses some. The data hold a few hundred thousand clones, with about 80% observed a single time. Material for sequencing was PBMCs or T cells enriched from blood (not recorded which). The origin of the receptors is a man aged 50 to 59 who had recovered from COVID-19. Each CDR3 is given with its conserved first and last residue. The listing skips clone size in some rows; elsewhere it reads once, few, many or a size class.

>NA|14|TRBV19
CASRKDRSTDTQYF
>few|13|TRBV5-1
CASSLGSGDTQYF
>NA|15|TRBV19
CASISTSGSTDTQYF
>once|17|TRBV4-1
CASSQGRNVLSNQPQHF
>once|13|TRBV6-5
CASWESNTGELFF
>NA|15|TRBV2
CASSPSGGAGNEQFF
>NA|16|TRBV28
CASRSGSGPRAYEQYF
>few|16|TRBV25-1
CASSEGRAATNEKLFF
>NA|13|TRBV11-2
CASSISGGFGYTF
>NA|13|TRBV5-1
CASSEGAGSPLHF
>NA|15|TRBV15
CATSRIGTGHYGYTF
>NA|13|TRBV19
CDPDGQSLGEQYF
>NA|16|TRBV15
CATSRERAGGGTEAFF
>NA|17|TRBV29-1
CSVEYAGQGANTGELFF
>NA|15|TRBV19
CASKHYGSSYNEQFF
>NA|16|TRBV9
CASSVAPGMPSYEQYF
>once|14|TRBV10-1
CASSGPTATDTQYF
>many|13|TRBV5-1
CASSLGGNTEAFF
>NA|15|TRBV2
CASSDIQGLGNTIYF
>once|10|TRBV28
CASSFGTQYF
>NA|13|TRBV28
CASTSGNFGGYTF
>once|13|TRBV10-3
CAIKREREETQYF
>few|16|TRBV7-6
CASSSKRGGLRDTQYF
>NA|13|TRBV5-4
CASSGDINEKLFF
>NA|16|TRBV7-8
CASSWAGQTSNQPQHF
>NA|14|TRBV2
CARGVPTAGGALHF
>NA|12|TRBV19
CASRTGRETQYF
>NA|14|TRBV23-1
CASSTQTGEETQYF
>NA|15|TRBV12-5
CASGLAGLAADTQYF
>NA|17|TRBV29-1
CSALGYRQGRANYGYTF
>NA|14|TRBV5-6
CASTAGGWADTQYF
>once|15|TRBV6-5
CASSRDRGLPSPQHF
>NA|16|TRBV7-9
CASSTRQISSYNEQFF
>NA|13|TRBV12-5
CASGLGLDQPQHF
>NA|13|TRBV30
CAWSRDRFYEQYF
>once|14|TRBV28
CASSSRTGLETQYF
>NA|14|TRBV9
CASSTGDRSGGYTF
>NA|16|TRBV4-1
CASSQGGGRSTDTQYF
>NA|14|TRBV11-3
CASSLTGFTGELFF
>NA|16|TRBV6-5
CASSYLQQGRNSPLHF
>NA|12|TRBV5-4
CASTTQYNEQFF
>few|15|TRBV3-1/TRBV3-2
CASSSWDSSNYGYTF
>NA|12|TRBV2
CATGTDGSPLHF
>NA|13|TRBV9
CASSATGYYGYTF
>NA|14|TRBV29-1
CSVGGRQAEGEAFF
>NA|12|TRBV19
CASSTGTGELFF
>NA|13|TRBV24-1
CATSDFGDDGYTF
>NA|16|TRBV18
CASSPDPGLSKSEQYF
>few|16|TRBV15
CATSRGVRGLDTEAFF
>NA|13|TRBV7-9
CASSLWTGEKLFF
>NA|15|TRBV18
CASSPFFRFNTEAFF
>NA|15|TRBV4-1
CASSQENVLSYEQYF
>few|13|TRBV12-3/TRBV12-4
CASSYTPTGELFF
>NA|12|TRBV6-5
CASTLDRLSYTF
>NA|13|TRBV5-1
CASSPGTDHEQFF